The clone carrying this T cell receptor (beta chain) has more than one count but fewer than ten. Per germline, CDR1 MGHRA and CDR2 YSYEKL. V was pared by 4 bases and J by 2 bases, with 11 bases between. This CDR3 region has 15 residues. Repertoires were generated with immunoSEQ multiplex PCR, while TCRdb's copy carries only in-frame clones and drops some. The table has fewer than 60,000 clones, about 81% seen once. This record comes from a study of OX40 agonist ivuxolimab in advanced cancers. The V gene is TRBV4-1, the J gene TRBJ2-2, with unresolved D. This TCR derives from an adult with an advanced solid tumor such as melanoma, head and neck, liver or kidney cancer. Sequenced material: CD4+ or CD8+ T cells sorted from blood, taken in a trial of the OX40 agonist ivuxolimab. In nucleotides, the CDR3 is TGCGCCAGCAGCCCTACAGAGAGAAACACCGGGGAGCTGTTTTTT. Translating gives CASSPTERNTGELFF.